One and the same sample provided the 21 T cell receptor beta chains below, sequenced in a study of tumor-infiltrating lymphocytes in localized non-small cell lung cancer. Sequencing used immunoSEQ multiplex PCR; TCRdb keeps in-frame clones, though not all of them. The sample contains 25,000 or so clones, about two thirds of which appear only once. The sequencing input was lung tumor tissue. These receptors were taken from a human donor with non-small cell lung cancer.

The chain joins TRBV7-9 to TRBJ2-1; D possibly matches TRBD1 or TRBD2 (6 bases each). The CDR3 sequence is 17 residues long. Trimming took 5 bases from V and 8 from J, leaving 25 bases between them. Germline lookup yields CDR1 SEHNR and CDR2 FQNEAQ (reference sequence). The CDR3 bases are TGTGCCAGCAGCCCACAAGGACGGACAGTGTGGGGGGATGAGCAGTTCTTC. Its translation: CASSPQGRTVWGDEQFF.

This clone was recorded once. The CDR3 reads CASSYGTSGQEQFF. The DNA of the CDR3 is TGTGCCAGCAGCTACGGGACTAGCGGTCAAGAGCAGTTCTTC. The chain employs TRBV7-8 and TRBJ2-1; 11 bases match TRBD2. Trimming at V came to 4 bases and at J to 10 bases, leaving 6 bases not matched to a gene. The CDR3 runs to 14 residues. Germline V gives CDR1 SGHVS, CDR2 FQNEAQ. The whole variable domain, filled in from reference TRBV7-8 and TRBJ2-1, reads GAGVSQSPRYKVAKRGQDVALRCDPISGHVSLFWYQQALGQGPEFLTYFQNEAQLDKSGLPSDRFFAERPEGSVSTLKIQRTQQEDSAVYLCASSYGTSGQEQFFGPGTRLTVL.

The rearrangement links TRBV9 to TRBJ1-5; 10 bases are shared with TRBD1. Germline values: CDR1 SGDLS, CDR2 YYNGEE. V gave up 4 bases and J gave up 5 bases; unmatched junction bases: 6. This CDR3 spans 15 amino acids. CDR3 amino acids: CASSPTGGVYQPQHF. CDR3 coding DNA: TGTGCCAGCAGCCCGACAGGGGGCGTTTATCAGCCCCAGCATTTT.

The V gene is TRBV5-6, the J gene TRBJ2-2; 7 bases agree with TRBD2. The germline gives CDR1 SGHDT, CDR2 YYEEEE. CDR3 length: 15 residues. The junction had 9 bases not matched to a gene; V was cut back by 4 bases and J by 6 bases. The CDR3 loop reads CASSLAGSGAGELFF. Here the CDR3 DNA reads TGTGCCAGCAGCCTTGCCGGGAGCGGGGCCGGGGAGCTGTTTTTT.

The chain carries TRBV4-1 and TRBJ2-1, with 11 nucleotides matching TRBD2. With V trimmed by 2 bases and J by 6 bases, 9 bases remained unmatched. Per germline, CDR1 MGHRA and CDR2 YSYEKL. This CDR3 is built from 17 residues. CDR3 in amino acids: CASSQHNSGRGSNEQFF. DNA for the CDR3: TGCGCCAGCAGCCAACACAATAGCGGGAGGGGGAGCAATGAGCAGTTCTTC.

This rearrangement joins TRBV9 to TRBJ1-1; TRBD1 aligns across 7 bases. The CDR3 runs 15 residues. The germline V gene has CDR1 SGDLS and CDR2 YYNGEE. Germline trimming cut 4 bases from V and 1 base from J; bases unmatched to any gene: 7. CDR3 residues: CASSPGGPTNTEAFF. DNA of the CDR3: TGTGCCAGCAGCCCAGGGGGGCCGACGAACACTGAAGCTTTCTTT.

The table lists this clone with a count of one. The chain couples TRBV10-3 to TRBJ2-1, with 12 bases matching TRBD2. The V segment lost 7 bases and the J segment 10 bases; nucleotides outside the gene matches: 8. Germline-derived CDR1 and CDR2 are ENHRY and SYGVKD. The CDR3 length is 14 residues. The CDR3 here is CAITRLAGEKEQFF. The CDR3 DNA sequence: TGTGCCATCACCCGACTAGCGGGAGAGAAGGAGCAGTTCTTC.

The chain recombines TRBV29-1 with TRBJ1-2; 9 nucleotides agree with TRBD1. The CDR3 extends over 14 amino acids. Unmatched junction bases numbered 6, after V lost 3 bases and J lost 4 bases. Per the germline V gene, CDR1 is SQVTM and CDR2 is ANQGSEA. Written as DNA, the CDR3 is TGCAGCGTTGACAAGGACAGGGGAGGCTATGGCTACACCTTC. Translation gives CSVDKDRGGYGYTF.

V is TRBV5-1 and J is TRBJ2-1; TRBD2 matches at 7 bases. In germline, CDR1 is SGHRS, CDR2 YFSETQ. Trimming removed 4 bases from V and 6 bases from J; junction bases left unmatched: 10. CDR3 length: 15 residues. The CDR3 coding sequence is TGCGCCAGCAGCCCGAGCCCCAGGGAGGGCAATGAGCAGTTCTTC. Encoded protein: CASSPSPREGNEQFF.

This clone occurred once. This chain connects TRBV6-6 to TRBJ1-2, with D unclear. V lost 8 bases to trimming and J lost 1 base, with 8 bases between them. The CDR3 is made up of 12 amino acids. Germline CDR1 MNHNY, CDR2 SVGAGI (reference sequence). CDR3 bases: TGTGCCAGCGCTGGAAATAACTATGGCTACACCTTC. Translation gives CASAGNNYGYTF.

The chain is built from TRBV5-1 and TRBJ2-7; tentatively, D is TRBD1 (6 bases). CDR1 is SGHRS, CDR2 YFSETQ, per germline. V gave up 5 bases and J gave up 10 bases, with 22 bases separating them. The CDR3 loop spans 14 amino acids. CDR3 in DNA: TGCGCCAGCAGAACTACAGGGTCCCCCACCGGACAGTACTTC. Its protein is CASRTTGSPTGQYF. Full variable domain (rest looked up from reference TRBV5-1 and TRBJ2-7): KAGVTQTPRYLIKTRGQQVTLSCSPISGHRSVSWYQQTPGQGLQFLFEYFSETQRNKGNFPGRFSGRQFSNSRSEMNVSTLELGDSALYLCASRTTGSPTGQYFGPGTRLTVT.

The sample holds a few counts of this clone. The V gene is TRBV7-3, the J gene TRBJ2-1, with 7 bases lining up with TRBD1. This CDR3 spans 15 amino acids. Germline-derived CDR1 and CDR2 are SGHTA and FQGTGA. V was pared by 4 bases and J by 0 bases, with 3 bases of the junction left unmatched. DNA for the CDR3: TGTGCCAGCAGCTCGAAGGGGGCCTCCTACAATGAGCAGTTCTTC. This encodes CASSSKGASYNEQFF. Looking up the rest from reference TRBV7-3 and TRBJ2-1 gives the full variable domain: GAGVSQTPSNKVTEKGKYVELRCDPISGHTALYWYRQSLGQGPEFLIYFQGTGAADDSGLPNDRFFAVRPEGSVSTLKIQRTERGDSAVYLCASSSKGASYNEQFFGPGTRLTVL.

In its sample, this clone was seen once. The J gene is TRBJ2-2, the V gene TRBV28; a weak D match, TRBD2 (5 bases). This CDR3 contains 13 residues. V was clipped by 6 bases and J by 2 bases, with 7 bases between them. Germline V gene sequence: CDR1 MDHEN, CDR2 SYDVKM. The chain's CDR3 is CASREENTGELFF. The CDR3 region has the DNA TGTGCCAGCAGGGAGGAAAACACCGGGGAGCTGTTTTTT.

This clone is a singleton in its sample. The rearrangement joins TRBV28 to TRBJ1-6; TRBD1 matches 9 bases. This CDR3 is built from 14 residues. Germline V gives CDR1 MDHEN, CDR2 SYDVKM. V shed 4 bases, J shed 7 bases, and the junction held 2 bases outside the gene matches. CDR3 in DNA: TGTGCCAGCAGTTACGGACAGGGGAATTCACCCCTCCACTTT. This codes for CASSYGQGNSPLHF.

This clone was observed a few times. V usage is TRBV11-2 and J usage is TRBJ2-7; 11 bases line up with TRBD2. This CDR3 region has 17 residues. V was pared by 0 bases and J by 5 bases, with 9 bases of the junction left unmatched. Germline loops: CDR1 SGHAT, CDR2 FQNNGV. This CDR3 is CASSLDRLAGSTDEQYF. The CDR3, as DNA: TGTGCCAGCAGCTTAGATCGACTAGCGGGAAGCACGGACGAGCAGTACTTC. Full variable domain (rest looked up from reference TRBV11-2 and TRBJ2-7): EAGVAQSPRYKIIEKRQSVAFWCNPISGHATLYWYQQILGQGPKLLIQFQNNGVVDDSQLPKDRFSAERLKGVDSTLKIQPAKLEDSAVYLCASSLDRLAGSTDEQYFGPGTRLTVT.

This chain links TRBV19 with TRBJ2-7; D assignment may be TRBD1 or TRBD2 (5 bases each). V was cut by 2 bases and J by 3 bases, with 11 bases left in between. CDR3 size: 14 residues. Germline V gene sequence: CDR1 LNHDA, CDR2 SQIVND (reference sequence). The CDR3 nucleotides are TGTGCCAGTAGTATACTGCTTGGGGGCTACGAGCAGTACTTC. This gives the protein CASSILLGGYEQYF. The variable domain in full, with the rest retrieved from reference TRBV19 and TRBJ2-7, is DGGITQSPKYLFRKEGQNVTLSCEQNLNHDAMYWYRQDPGQGLRLIYYSQIVNDFQKGDIAEGYSVSREKKESFPLTVTSAQKNPTAFYLCASSILLGGYEQYFGPGTRLTVT.

The CDR3 nucleotides read TGTGCCAGCAGCCCCCTCGGGGAGAGAGGCTACACCTTC. The encoded protein is CASSPLGERGYTF. This sequence joins TRBV7-8 and TRBJ1-2; D uncertain. Germline loops: CDR1 SGHVS, CDR2 FQNEAQ. This CDR3 is built from 13 residues. Trimming took 5 bases from V and 8 from J, leaving 15 bases between them. The full variable domain, in which reference TRBV7-8 and TRBJ1-2 provide the parts outside the CDR3, is GAGVSQSPRYKVAKRGQDVALRCDPISGHVSLFWYQQALGQGPEFLTYFQNEAQLDKSGLPSDRFFAERPEGSVSTLKIQRTQQEDSAVYLCASSPLGERGYTFGSGTRLTVV.

The V gene is TRBV6-5, the J gene TRBJ2-5; D may be TRBD1 (5 bases). Germline V gene lookup returns CDR1 MNHEY and CDR2 SVGAGI. The V end lost 1 base, the J end lost 4 bases, and 10 bases lay between the germline ends. CDR3 size: 14 residues. The DNA of the CDR3 is TGTGCCAGCAGTTACTGGGCAGGGTCAGAGACCCAGTACTTC. Its protein is CASSYWAGSETQYF.

The chain combines TRBV7-8 with TRBJ2-5; a weak D match, TRBD1 (5 bases). Trimming cost V 2 bases and J 3 bases, with 10 bases left between them. The CDR3 is 14 amino acids. Germline CDR1 and CDR2: SGHVS and FQNEAQ. DNA of the CDR3: TGTGCCAGCAGCTTAATGGCAGGGAAAGAGACCCAGTACTTC. The encoded protein is CASSLMAGKETQYF.

This clone has just a few counts. The chain links TRBV7-2 to TRBJ2-2; TRBD1 or TRBD2 may be the D gene (5 bases each). Germline CDR1 reads SGHTA; CDR2 reads FQGNSA. Trimming removed 1 base from V and 4 bases from J, with 13 bases in between. This CDR3 region has 16 residues. The CDR3 region has the DNA TGTGCCAGCAGCTTAGGGGGCAGGGACGGCACCGGGGAGCTGTTTTTT. Protein product: CASSLGGRDGTGELFF.

The rearrangement links TRBV15 to TRBJ2-7; either TRBD1 or TRBD2 may supply D (5 bases each). The CDR3 is 13 amino acids. Per germline, CDR1 LNHNV and CDR2 YYDKDF (reference sequence). V lost 5 bases and J lost 2, with 10 bases in between. CDR3 in DNA: TGTGCCACCAGCCGGGACGGGACCTACGAGCAGTACTTC. Translated, it gives CATSRDGTYEQYF.